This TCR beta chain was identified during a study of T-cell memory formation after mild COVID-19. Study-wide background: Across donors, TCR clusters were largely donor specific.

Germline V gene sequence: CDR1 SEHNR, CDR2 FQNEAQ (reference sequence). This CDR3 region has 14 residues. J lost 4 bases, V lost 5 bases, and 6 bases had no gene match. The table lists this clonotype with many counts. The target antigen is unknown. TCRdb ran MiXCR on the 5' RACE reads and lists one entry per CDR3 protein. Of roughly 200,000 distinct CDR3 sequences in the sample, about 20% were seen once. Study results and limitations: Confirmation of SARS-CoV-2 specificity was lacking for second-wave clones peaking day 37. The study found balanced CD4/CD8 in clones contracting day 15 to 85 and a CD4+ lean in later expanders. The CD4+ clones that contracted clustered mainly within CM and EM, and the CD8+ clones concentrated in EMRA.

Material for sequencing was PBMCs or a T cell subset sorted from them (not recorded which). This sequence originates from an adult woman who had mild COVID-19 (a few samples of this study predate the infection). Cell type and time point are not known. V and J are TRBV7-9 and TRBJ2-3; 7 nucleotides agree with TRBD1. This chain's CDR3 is CASSASQGADTQYF. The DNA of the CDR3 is TGTGCCAGCAGCGCCAGTCAGGGGGCAGATACGCAGTATTTT.